Given below is one T cell receptor beta chain in context. The junction shows a germline mismatch at one end, possibly a read error. This sample stems from a study of glioma-infiltrating T cells after dendritic cell vaccination. This CDR3 has 15 residues. The germline V gene has CDR1 LNHDA and CDR2 SQIVND (reference sequence). The assay was immunoSEQ multiplex PCR, and TCRdb's table has in-frame clones only and misses some. The table lists under 100,000 clones, 79% of them singletons. The gene calls are TRBV19 and TRBJ2-7; a possible D gene is TRBD2 (5 bases). The TCR was taken from a human donor with glioblastoma. Specimen: blood, collected before dendritic cell vaccination. The CDR3 protein is CASSIRGSNYYGQYF. Here the CDR3 DNA reads TGTGCCAGTAGTATACGGGGTAGTAACTACTACGGGCAGTACTTC.